What follows are 20 T cell receptor beta chains derived from one specimen sequenced in a study of graft-versus-host responses after intestinal transplantation. The protocol was immunoSEQ multiplex PCR, while the TCRdb copy is restricted to in-frame clones and leaves out a portion. The table lists 40,000 or so clones, around 92% of them singletons, with around 6.8% in the top ten. The specimen comprised PBMCs, sampled almost 270 days after transplant. The receptors were sampled from a human patient who received an intestinal transplant, so some T cells may come from the graft donor.

This clone showed up just a few times. This chain uses TRBV5-8 with TRBJ1-2; no firm D call. The length of the CDR3 is 11 residues. V lost 5 bases to trimming and J lost 7 bases, with 9 bases between them. Germline CDR1 SGHTS, CDR2 YDEGEE. CDR3 in DNA: TGTGCCAGCAGTCCGGACCCTGGCTACACCTTC. Its protein product is CASSPDPGYTF.

The chain has TRBV6-6 and TRBJ1-5; weak D call: TRBD1 (6 bases). Germline V gene data show CDR1 as MNHNY and CDR2 as SVGAGI (reference sequence). V was cut by 6 bases and J by 7 bases, with 16 bases left in between. This CDR3 is 14 amino acids long. CDR3 coding DNA: TGTGCCAGCAGCCGACACAGGGTGGGACAGCCCCAGCATTTT. Protein: CASSRHRVGQPQHF.

V is TRBV5-1 and J is TRBJ2-5, with 8 nucleotides matching TRBD2. The CDR3 extends over 14 amino acids. V dropped 1 base and J dropped 5; count of bases not matched to a gene: 4. CDR1 and CDR2 (germline): SGHRS, YFSETQ. The CDR3 DNA reads as TGCGCCAGCAGCTTGCCGGGGGGGCAGGAGACCCAGTACTTC. This codes for CASSLPGGQETQYF.

With regard to this clone: This sequence may be a read error, since a much larger clone differs from it by one base. Other nucleotide sequences from this sample produce the same CDR3. The CDR3 DNA is TGCGCCAGCAGCGCACTAACCGCGACAGGGGGGGAGCTGTTTTTT. This encodes CASSALTATGGELFF. J is TRBJ2-2 and V is TRBV5-1; 7 positions agree with TRBD1. The V and J ends lost 4 bases and 8 bases, in that order; junction bases with no gene match: 11. Germline V gene lookup returns CDR1 SGHRS and CDR2 YFSETQ. This CDR3 has 15 amino acids.

The gene calls are TRBV12-5 and TRBJ2-1; 7 bases are shared with TRBD1. The germline V gene encodes CDR1 LGHNT and CDR2 FRNRAP. The CDR3 length is 14 residues. After removal of 3 bases from V and 9 bases from J, the junction contained 8 bases not matched to a gene. This chain's CDR3 is CASGLWGQSGEQFF. The CDR3 DNA reads as TGTGCTAGTGGTTTATGGGGACAGTCTGGTGAGCAGTTCTTC.

J is TRBJ2-7 and V is TRBV4-1; 7 nucleotides match TRBD1. Losses at the gene ends were 3 bases for V and 3 bases for J; bases not matched to a gene: 8. The CDR3 length is 15 residues. Per the germline V gene, CDR1 is MGHRA and CDR2 is YSYEKL. The CDR3 DNA follows: TGCGCCAGCAGCCATGAGGACAGGATTAACTACGAGCAGTACTTC. Protein sequence: CASSHEDRINYEQYF.

The chain is built from TRBV4-3 and TRBJ1-2; tentatively, D is TRBD1 (6 bases). Germline V gene data show CDR1 as LGHNA and CDR2 as YSLEER. V was pared by 0 bases and J by 14 bases, with 10 bases between. This CDR3 is 11 amino acids long. The CDR3 protein is CASSQDQGPTF. CDR3 nucleotides: TGCGCCAGCAGCCAAGACCAGGGGCCTACCTTC.

The rearrangement uses TRBV20-1 and TRBJ2-3; TRBD2 is a possible D gene (5 bases). Trimming pared 2 bases from V and 9 bases from J, leaving 6 bases between. CDR3 size: 10 residues. The germline V gene encodes CDR1 DFQATT and CDR2 SNEGSKA (reference sequence). Written as DNA, the CDR3 is TGCAGTGCTAGATCTAGCACGCAGTATTTT. This sequence encodes CSARSSTQYF.

This clone was observed once. The gene calls are TRBV27 and TRBJ2-7, with D hard to call. CDR1 and CDR2 from the germline V gene are MNHEY and SMNVEV (reference sequence). V was clipped by 3 bases and J by 4 bases, with 13 bases between them. The CDR3 sequence is 14 residues long. The chain's CDR3 is CASSFPGPSYEQYF. DNA of the CDR3: TGTGCCAGCAGTTTTCCGGGTCCCAGTTACGAGCAGTACTTC.

The chain has TRBV30 and TRBJ2-1, with D unclear. Per the germline V gene, CDR1 is GTSNPN and CDR2 is SVGIG (reference sequence). V was clipped by 0 bases and J by 8 bases, with 8 bases between them. The CDR3 sequence is 12 residues long. The CDR3 protein is CAWSVGPDEQFF. CDR3 sequence (DNA): TGTGCCTGGAGTGTCGGCCCAGATGAGCAGTTCTTC.

The CDR3, as DNA: TGTGCCAGCACGGTTGGGCAGTTTGCTCAGCCCCAGCATTTT. This translates into CASTVGQFAQPQHF. The chain is built from TRBV6-1 and TRBJ1-5, with no clear D. The germline V gene has CDR1 MNHNS and CDR2 SASEGT. The CDR3 is made up of 14 amino acids. Trimming shortened V by 7 bases and J by 6 bases, and 16 bases separated the two germline ends.

The chain recombines TRBV18 with TRBJ2-7, with 7 bases matching TRBD1. Germline CDR1 reads KGHSH; CDR2 reads LQKENI. V gave up 2 bases and J gave up 5 bases; unmatched junction bases: 6. The CDR3 covers 14 residues. CDR3 sequence: CASSPGDRADEQYF. The CDR3 nucleotides read TGTGCCAGCTCACCAGGAGACAGGGCTGACGAGCAGTACTTC.

The chain uses TRBV5-1 and TRBJ2-1, with 11 bases aligning to TRBD2. CDR1 is SGHRS, CDR2 YFSETQ, per germline. V shed 0 bases and J 10 bases; nucleotides not matched to a gene: 3. This CDR3 has 14 amino acids. CDR3 amino acids: CASSLELAGDEQFF. CDR3 nucleotides: TGCGCCAGCAGCTTGGAACTAGCGGGGGACGAGCAGTTCTTC.

The chain uses TRBV5-1 and TRBJ2-3; D is unresolved. This CDR3 is built from 12 residues. Trimming took off 2 bases at V and 3 bases at J, with 4 bases between the two ends. Germline assignment: CDR1 SGHRS and CDR2 YFSETQ. The CDR3: CASSFGTDTQYF. The DNA of the CDR3 is TGCGCCAGCAGCTTTGGGACAGATACGCAGTATTTT.

This clone was detected once. V is TRBV27 and J is TRBJ2-2, with D perhaps TRBD1 (6 bases). The CDR3 consists of 14 residues. Deletions cut 8 bases from V and 4 bases from J, with 14 bases between. Germline V gene lookup returns CDR1 MNHEY and CDR2 SMNVEV (reference sequence). CDR3 loop: CASSPLGGTGELFF. CDR3 coding DNA: TGTGCCAGCTCACCCCTAGGGGGCACCGGGGAGCTGTTTTTT.

CDR3 DNA sequence: TGTGCCAGCAGCTCCCCGGGACTAAGTGAGACCCAGTACTTC. Amino acid sequence: CASSSPGLSETQYF. The genes are TRBV5-8 and TRBJ2-5; 7 bases line up with TRBD2. The CDR3 is 14 residues long. Germline V gene sequence: CDR1 SGHTS, CDR2 YDEGEE. The V segment lost 3 bases and the J segment 5 bases; nucleotides outside the gene matches: 7.

J is TRBJ1-6 and V is TRBV7-2, with D possibly TRBD1 on 5 matching bases. Trimming cost V 5 bases and J 10 bases, with 12 bases left between them. The CDR3 covers 13 residues. Germline CDR1 and CDR2: SGHTA and FQGNSA. CDR3 residues: CASSPTVRSPLHF. CDR3 coding DNA: TGTGCCAGCAGCCCGACAGTGAGATCACCCCTCCACTTT.

J is TRBJ2-7 and V is TRBV18, with a weak D call TRBD1 (6 bases). The V gene's germline CDR1 is KGHSH and CDR2 LQKENI. The CDR3 runs to 15 residues. V was cut by 2 bases and J by 0 bases, with 11 bases left in between. In DNA form, the CDR3 reads TGTGCCAGCTCACCAGTTCGGGACACCTCCTACGAGCAGTACTTC. The encoded protein is CASSPVRDTSYEQYF.

V and J are TRBV6-6 and TRBJ2-7; D is unclear. This CDR3 is 11 amino acids long. Germline loops: CDR1 MNHNY, CDR2 SVGAGI (reference sequence). V was cut by 6 bases and J by 1 base, with 4 bases left in between. DNA of the CDR3: TGTGCCAGCAGAAGTTCCTACGAGCAGTACTTC. Encoded protein: CASRSSYEQYF.

This clone was seen once. The V gene is TRBV29-1, the J gene TRBJ2-2; no firm D call. Trimming left V 0 bases short and J 5 bases short, with 10 bases between. The germline V gene has CDR1 SQVTM and CDR2 ANQGSEA. This CDR3 region has 14 residues. The CDR3 is CSVEDGSGTGELFF. CDR3 nucleotide sequence: TGCAGCGTTGAAGATGGGTCAGGAACCGGGGAGCTGTTTTTT.